This is a list of T cell receptor beta chains from one sample in a study of T-cell reconstitution after alpha-beta-depleted transplantation in children. TCRdb recomputed calls from the PCR reads with MiXCR, one row per CDR3 protein. The data hold 190,000 or so distinct CDR3 sequences, with more than 6.5% observed a single time. The sequenced sample was PBMCs from the stem cell graft donor, obtained from the stem cell graft. The origin of the receptors is a human donor who donated a stem cell graft to a child with Wiskott-Aldrich syndrome. CDR3s include the opening cysteine and the closing phenylalanine or tryptophan. Fields, in order: V gene, clone size, J gene, D gene, CDR3 protein, CDR3 DNA. A D gene is named only where the DNA matches it firmly. The listing skips clone size in some rows; elsewhere it reads once, few, many or a size class.

V gene: TRBV12-3/TRBV12-4; clone size: many; J gene: TRBJ2-1; D gene: -; CDR3 protein: CASSLKHGVSYNEQFF; CDR3 DNA: TGTGCCAGCAGTTTAAAGCACGGGGTGAGCTACAATGAGCAGTTCTTC
V gene: TRBV24-1; clone size: many; J gene: TRBJ2-3; D gene: -; CDR3 protein: CATSDRRTVDTQYF; CDR3 DNA: TGTGCCACCAGTGATCGTAGGACGGTTGATACGCAGTATTTT
V gene: TRBV12-3/TRBV12-4; clone size: few; J gene: TRBJ1-2; D gene: -; CDR3 protein: CASSPLTDHYGYTF; CDR3 DNA: TGTGCCAGCAGTCCCCTGACAGACCACTATGGCTACACCTTC
V gene: TRBV19; clone size: -; J gene: TRBJ1-5; D gene: -; CDR3 protein: CASSISGSSAQHF; CDR3 DNA: TGTGCCAGTAGTATATCGGGGTCCTCCGCCCAGCATTTT
V gene: TRBV3-1; clone size: -; J gene: TRBJ1-2; D gene: -; CDR3 protein: CASSPPGMTSLNYGYTF; CDR3 DNA: TGTGCCAGCAGCCCCCCTGGGATGACGAGTCTTAACTATGGCTACACCTTC
V gene: TRBV12-3/TRBV12-4; clone size: many; J gene: TRBJ1-5; D gene: -; CDR3 protein: CASSTLGSNQPQHF; CDR3 DNA: TGTGCCAGCAGCACACTAGGGAGCAATCAGCCCCAGCATTTT
V gene: TRBV30; clone size: many; J gene: TRBJ1-2; D gene: -; CDR3 protein: CAWSAGLDNYGYTF; CDR3 DNA: TGTGCCTGGAGTGCCGGACTGGATAACTATGGCTACACCTTC
V gene: TRBV29-1; clone size: many; J gene: TRBJ1-1; D gene: -; CDR3 protein: CSVGSGYTEAFF; CDR3 DNA: TGCAGCGTTGGATCCGGTTACACTGAAGCTTTCTTT
V gene: TRBV7-6; clone size: many; J gene: TRBJ2-1; D gene: TRBD2; CDR3 protein: CASSLLAGDLEQFF; CDR3 DNA: TGTGCCAGCAGCTTACTAGCGGGGGATCTTGAGCAGTTCTTC
V gene: TRBV5-1; clone size: many; J gene: TRBJ2-7; D gene: -; CDR3 protein: CASSLQGTSVEQYF; CDR3 DNA: TGCGCCAGCAGTTTACAGGGAACTTCAGTGGAGCAGTACTTC
V gene: TRBV5-5; clone size: many; J gene: TRBJ2-5; D gene: TRBD1; CDR3 protein: CASSFGGTGGQETQYF; CDR3 DNA: TGTGCCAGCAGCTTTGGAGGGACAGGGGGCCAAGAGACCCAGTACTTC
V gene: TRBV6-5; clone size: many; J gene: TRBJ2-2; D gene: TRBD2; CDR3 protein: CASSSRGRIGGELFF; CDR3 DNA: TGTGCCAGCAGTTCCCGCGGGAGAATCGGCGGGGAGCTGTTTTTT
V gene: TRBV29-1; clone size: many; J gene: TRBJ1-1; D gene: TRBD1; CDR3 protein: CSVAPGGGGWDTEAFF; CDR3 DNA: TGCAGCGTGGCCCCAGGGGGGGGCGGTTGGGACACTGAAGCTTTCTTT
V gene: TRBV20-1; clone size: many; J gene: TRBJ2-6; D gene: -; CDR3 protein: CSAAPLGAGANVLTF; CDR3 DNA: TGCAGTGCCGCCCCACTTGGGGCTGGGGCCAACGTCCTGACTTTC
V gene: TRBV20-1; clone size: many; J gene: TRBJ2-5; D gene: -; CDR3 protein: CSATGAQETQYF; CDR3 DNA: TGCAGTGCTACCGGGGCCCAAGAGACCCAGTACTTC
V gene: TRBV5-1; clone size: -; J gene: TRBJ1-5; D gene: -; CDR3 protein: CASSQTGPLSNQPQHF; CDR3 DNA: TGCGCCAGCAGCCAGACCGGGCCCCTTAGCAATCAGCCCCAGCATTTT
V gene: TRBV28; clone size: few; J gene: TRBJ1-5; D gene: -; CDR3 protein: CASWVHGSNQPQHF; CDR3 DNA: TGTGCCAGCTGGGTACATGGCAGCAATCAGCCCCAGCATTTT
V gene: TRBV11-2; clone size: few; J gene: TRBJ2-1; D gene: TRBD2; CDR3 protein: CASSSGLSGRDNEQFF; CDR3 DNA: TGTGCCAGCAGCTCCGGACTTAGCGGGAGGGACAATGAGCAGTTCTTC
V gene: TRBV7-9; clone size: many; J gene: TRBJ2-2; D gene: -; CDR3 protein: CASSHTVQGYTGELFF; CDR3 DNA: TGTGCCAGTAGTCATACCGTCCAGGGATACACCGGGGAGCTGTTTTTT
V gene: TRBV12-3/TRBV12-4; clone size: many; J gene: TRBJ2-1; D gene: TRBD2; CDR3 protein: CASSLPGLAKDEQFF; CDR3 DNA: TGTGCCAGCAGCTTACCGGGACTAGCGAAGGATGAGCAGTTCTTC
V gene: TRBV30; clone size: -; J gene: TRBJ2-3; D gene: -; CDR3 protein: CAWSVASTGDTQYF; CDR3 DNA: TGTGCCTGGAGTGTAGCGAGCACGGGGGATACGCAGTATTTT
V gene: TRBV12-3/TRBV12-4; clone size: many; J gene: TRBJ2-1; D gene: TRBD2; CDR3 protein: CASSLRRGSPLNNEQFF; CDR3 DNA: TGTGCCAGCAGTTTAAGGCGCGGGAGCCCATTGAACAATGAGCAGTTCTTC
V gene: TRBV7-2; clone size: many; J gene: TRBJ1-1; D gene: -; CDR3 protein: CASSLAHKGTEAFF; CDR3 DNA: TGTGCCAGCAGCTTAGCGCACAAGGGCACTGAAGCTTTCTTT
V gene: TRBV20-1; clone size: many; J gene: TRBJ2-1; D gene: TRBD2; CDR3 protein: CSANFLAGGFHEQFF; CDR3 DNA: TGCAGTGCTAATTTCCTAGCGGGAGGTTTCCATGAGCAGTTCTTC
V gene: TRBV20-1; clone size: many; J gene: TRBJ1-2; D gene: TRBD1; CDR3 protein: CSAFGTGNYGYTF; CDR3 DNA: TGCAGTGCTTTTGGGACAGGGAACTATGGCTACACCTTC
V gene: TRBV9; clone size: many; J gene: TRBJ1-1; D gene: -; CDR3 protein: CASSGGPNTEAFF; CDR3 DNA: TGTGCCAGCAGCGGAGGACCGAACACTGAAGCTTTCTTT
V gene: TRBV28; clone size: few; J gene: TRBJ2-7; D gene: TRBD2; CDR3 protein: CASSPRGGRSYEQYF; CDR3 DNA: TGTGCCAGCAGCCCACGGGGGGGACGCTCCTACGAGCAGTACTTC
V gene: TRBV12-3/TRBV12-4; clone size: many; J gene: TRBJ2-3; D gene: -; CDR3 protein: CASSLWGSGTDTQYF; CDR3 DNA: TGTGCCAGCAGTTTATGGGGGAGCGGAACAGATACGCAGTATTTT
V gene: TRBV4-3; clone size: many; J gene: TRBJ2-7; D gene: -; CDR3 protein: CASSQELRDGTYEQYF; CDR3 DNA: TGCGCCAGCAGCCAAGAGTTAAGGGACGGAACCTACGAGCAGTACTTC
V gene: TRBV7-9; clone size: few; J gene: TRBJ1-1; D gene: -; CDR3 protein: CASSLDQGDAFF; CDR3 DNA: TGTGCCAGCAGCTTAGATCAGGGTGACGCTTTCTTT
V gene: TRBV7-2; clone size: many; J gene: TRBJ2-3; D gene: -; CDR3 protein: CASSLPSPADTQYF; CDR3 DNA: TGTGCCAGCAGCCTTCCGTCCCCAGCAGATACGCAGTATTTT
V gene: TRBV9; clone size: many; J gene: TRBJ2-6; D gene: TRBD1; CDR3 protein: CASSVANRGSSGANVLTF; CDR3 DNA: TGTGCCAGCAGCGTAGCGAACAGGGGATCCTCTGGGGCCAACGTCCTGACTTTC